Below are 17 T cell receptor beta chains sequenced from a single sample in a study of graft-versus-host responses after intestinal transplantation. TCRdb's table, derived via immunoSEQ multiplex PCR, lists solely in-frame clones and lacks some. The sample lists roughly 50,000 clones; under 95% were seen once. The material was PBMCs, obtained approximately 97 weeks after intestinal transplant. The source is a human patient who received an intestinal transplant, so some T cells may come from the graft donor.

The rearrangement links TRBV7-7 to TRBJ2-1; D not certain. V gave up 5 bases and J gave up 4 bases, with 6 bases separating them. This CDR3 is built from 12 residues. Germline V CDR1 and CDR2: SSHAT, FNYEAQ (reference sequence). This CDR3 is CASSQEYNEQFF. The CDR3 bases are TGTGCCAGCAGCCAAGAGTACAATGAGCAGTTCTTC.

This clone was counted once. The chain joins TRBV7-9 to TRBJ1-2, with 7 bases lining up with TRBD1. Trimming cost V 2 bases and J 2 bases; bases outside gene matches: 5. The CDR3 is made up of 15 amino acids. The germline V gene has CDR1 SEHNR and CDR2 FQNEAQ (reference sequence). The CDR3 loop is CASSLRGDSNYGYTF. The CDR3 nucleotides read TGTGCCAGCAGCTTAAGGGGGGACAGCAACTATGGCTACACCTTC.

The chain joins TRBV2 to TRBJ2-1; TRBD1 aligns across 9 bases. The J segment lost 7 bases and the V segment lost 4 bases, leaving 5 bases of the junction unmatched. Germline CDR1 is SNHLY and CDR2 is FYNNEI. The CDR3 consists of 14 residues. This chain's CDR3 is CASSGDRVSNEQFF. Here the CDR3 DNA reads TGTGCCAGCAGTGGGGACAGGGTTTCGAATGAGCAGTTCTTC.

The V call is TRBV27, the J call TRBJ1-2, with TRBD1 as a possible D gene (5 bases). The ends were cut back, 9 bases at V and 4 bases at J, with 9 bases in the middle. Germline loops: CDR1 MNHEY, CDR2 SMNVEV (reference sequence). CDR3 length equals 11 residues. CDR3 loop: CASGGAYGYTF. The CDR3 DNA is TGTGCCAGTGGAGGGGCCTATGGCTACACCTTC.

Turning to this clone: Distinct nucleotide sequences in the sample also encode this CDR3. The CDR3: CASSAGTGLWEKLFF. In DNA form, the CDR3 reads TGTGCCAGCAGCGCAGGAACAGGGCTTTGGGAAAAACTGTTTTTT. The V gene is TRBV9, the J gene TRBJ1-4; a weak D match, TRBD1 (6 bases). V lost 3 bases and J lost 8, with 17 bases in between. This CDR3 is built from 15 residues. Germline V gene data show CDR1 as SGDLS and CDR2 as YYNGEE.

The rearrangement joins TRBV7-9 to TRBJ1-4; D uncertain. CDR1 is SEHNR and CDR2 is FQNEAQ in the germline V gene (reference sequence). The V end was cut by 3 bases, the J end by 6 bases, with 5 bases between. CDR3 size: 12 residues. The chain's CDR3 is CASSFSDEKLFF. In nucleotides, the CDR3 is TGTGCCAGCAGCTTCTCCGATGAAAAACTGTTTTTT.

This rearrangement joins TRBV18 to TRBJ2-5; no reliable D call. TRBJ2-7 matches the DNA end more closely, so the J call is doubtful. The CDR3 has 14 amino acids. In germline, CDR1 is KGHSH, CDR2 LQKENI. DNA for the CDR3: TGTGCCAGCTCACCATTGGGTCAGAGTGCCGAGCAGTACTTC. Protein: CASSPLGQSAEQYF.

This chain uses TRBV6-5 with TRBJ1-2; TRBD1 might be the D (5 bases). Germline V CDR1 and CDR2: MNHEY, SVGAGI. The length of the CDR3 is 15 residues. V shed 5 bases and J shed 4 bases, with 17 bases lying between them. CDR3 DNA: TGTGCCAGCAGTCCCGACAGTCGCGGACCCTATGGCTACACCTTC. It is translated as CASSPDSRGPYGYTF.

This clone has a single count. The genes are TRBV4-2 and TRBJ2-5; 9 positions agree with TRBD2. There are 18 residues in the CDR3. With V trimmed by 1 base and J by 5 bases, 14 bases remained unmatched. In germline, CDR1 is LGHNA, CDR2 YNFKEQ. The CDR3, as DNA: TGTGCCAGCAGCCAAGGACGGGCCCCGGGACTAGCAGAGGAGACCCAGTACTTC. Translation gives CASSQGRAPGLAEETQYF.

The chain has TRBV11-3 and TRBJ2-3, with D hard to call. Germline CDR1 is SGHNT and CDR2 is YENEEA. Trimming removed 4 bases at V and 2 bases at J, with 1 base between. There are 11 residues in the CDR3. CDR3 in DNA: TGTGCCAGCAGCTCCACAGATACGCAGTATTTT. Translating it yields CASSSTDTQYF. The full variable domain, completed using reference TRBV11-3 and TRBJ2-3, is EAGVVQSPRYKIIEKKQPVAFWCNPISGHNTLYWYLQNLGQGPELLIRYENEEAVDDSQLPKDRFSAERLKGVDSTLKIQPAELGDSAVYLCASSSTDTQYFGPGTRLTVL.

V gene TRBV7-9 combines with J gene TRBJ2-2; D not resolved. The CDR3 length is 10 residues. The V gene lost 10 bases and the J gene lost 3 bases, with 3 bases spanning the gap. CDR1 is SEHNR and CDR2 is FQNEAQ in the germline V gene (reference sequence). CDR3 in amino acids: CAIYTGELFF. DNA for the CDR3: TGTGCCATATACACCGGGGAGCTGTTTTTT.

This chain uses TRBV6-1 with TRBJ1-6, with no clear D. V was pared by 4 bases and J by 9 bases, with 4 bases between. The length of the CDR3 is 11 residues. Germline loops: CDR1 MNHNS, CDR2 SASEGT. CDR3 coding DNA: TGTGCCAGCAGTGGGGGTTCACCCCTCCACTTT. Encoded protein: CASSGGSPLHF.

The CDR3: CASLRRQVASGANVLTF. CDR3 coding DNA: TGTGCCAGTCTCCGCAGACAGGTGGCTTCTGGGGCCAACGTCCTGACTTTC. This chain connects TRBV11-3 to TRBJ2-6; tentatively, D is TRBD1 (6 bases). Germline lookup yields CDR1 SGHNT and CDR2 YENEEA. CDR3 length equals 17 residues. V gave up 9 bases and J gave up 1 base, with 19 bases separating them.

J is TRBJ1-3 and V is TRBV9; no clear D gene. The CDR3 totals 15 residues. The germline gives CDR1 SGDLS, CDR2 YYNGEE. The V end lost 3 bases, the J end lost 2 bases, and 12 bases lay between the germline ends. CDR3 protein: CASSEQRAPGNTIYF. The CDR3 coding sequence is TGTGCCAGCAGCGAGCAGAGGGCCCCTGGAAACACCATATATTTT.

The CDR3 bases are TGCGCCAGCAGCCAAGATCCAACCGGGACAGGGAGCGTCCACTCTGAAGCTTTCTTT. Residues: CASSQDPTGTGSVHSEAFF. The chain couples TRBV4-1 to TRBJ1-1, with 9 nucleotides matching TRBD1. In germline, CDR1 is MGHRA, CDR2 YSYEKL. CDR3 length: 19 amino acids. Unmatched junction bases numbered 17, after V lost 0 bases and J lost 6 bases.

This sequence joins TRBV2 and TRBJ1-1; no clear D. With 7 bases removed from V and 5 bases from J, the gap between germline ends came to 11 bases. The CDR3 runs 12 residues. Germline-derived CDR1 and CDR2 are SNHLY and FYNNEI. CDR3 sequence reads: CASISEVTEAFF. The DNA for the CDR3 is TGTGCCAGCATCTCGGAGGTTACTGAAGCTTTCTTT.

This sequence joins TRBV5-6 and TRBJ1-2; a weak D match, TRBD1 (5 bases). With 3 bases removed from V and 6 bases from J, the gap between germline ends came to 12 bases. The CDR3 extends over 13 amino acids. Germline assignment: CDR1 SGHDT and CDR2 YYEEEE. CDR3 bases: TGTGCCAGCAGCTGGAACAGGTTGCATGGCTACACCTTC. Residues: CASSWNRLHGYTF. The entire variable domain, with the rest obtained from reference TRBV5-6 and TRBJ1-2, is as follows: DAGVTQSPTHLIKTRGQQVTLRCSPKSGHDTVSWYQQALGQGPQFIFQYYEEEERQRGNFPDRFSGHQFPNYSSELNVNALLLGDSALYLCASSWNRLHGYTFGSGTRLTVV.